The rows below give T cell receptor beta chains drawn from one sample of a study of immune heterogeneity within non-small cell lung tumors. TCRdb reprocessed the multiplex PCR reads via MiXCR and lists one record per CDR3 protein. The sample holds over 1,500 distinct CDR3 sequences, 22% seen once. The specimen was lung tumor tissue. These receptors came from a woman aged 45-65 years with non-small cell lung cancer. CDR3s include the opening cysteine and the closing phenylalanine or tryptophan. D genes are given only for firm matches. Only part of the rows carry a size: once, few, many, or a class if the clone is expanded.

clone_size	d_call	v_call	j_call	cdr3_aa	cdr3_nt
medium-sized	-	TRBV12-3/TRBV12-4	TRBJ1-6	CASSPASYNSPLHF	TGTGCCAGCAGTCCCGCTTCCTATAATTCACCCCTCCACTTT
-	TRBD1	TRBV19	TRBJ2-7	CASSPGQYYEQYF	TGTGCCAGTAGCCCGGGACAGTACTACGAGCAGTACTTC
medium-sized	-	TRBV19	TRBJ2-7	CASSISSPSYEQYF	TGTGCCAGTAGTATTAGTTCACCCTCCTACGAGCAGTACTTC
large	-	TRBV28	TRBJ1-2	CASSLVGFISNYGYTF	TGTGCCAGCAGTTTAGTGGGGTTTATTTCTAACTATGGCTACACCTTC
-	TRBD2	TRBV5-1	TRBJ2-5	CASSLEPGLAGGKETQYF	TGCGCCAGCAGCTTGGAGCCGGGACTAGCGGGGGGGAAAGAGACCCAGTACTTC
-	-	TRBV9	TRBJ2-3	CASSTKPGHHTDTQYF	TGTGCCAGCTCGACCAAGCCGGGACACCACACAGATACGCAGTATTTT
medium-sized	-	TRBV28	TRBJ2-3	CASSPPSASTDTQYF	TGTGCCAGCAGCCCCCCCAGCGCTAGCACAGATACGCAGTATTTT
medium-sized	-	TRBV25-1	TRBJ2-5	CASSDRGLQETQYF	TGTGCCAGCAGTGATCGGGGGCTCCAAGAGACCCAGTACTTC
medium-sized	TRBD1	TRBV7-3	TRBJ1-4	CASSPNHRGVSEKLFF	TGTGCCAGCAGCCCGAACCACAGGGGTGTGAGTGAAAAACTGTTTTTT
large	-	TRBV18	TRBJ2-7	CASSPQEGSEQYF	TGTGCCAGCTCACCACAGGAGGGAAGCGAGCAGTACTTC
-	-	TRBV25-1	TRBJ1-1	CASSPGGTEAFF	TGTGCCAGCAGCCCCGGGGGCACAGAAGCTTTCTTT
-	-	TRBV7-9	TRBJ2-7	CASSPSPLEGDRSYEQYF	TGTGCCAGCAGCCCAAGTCCCCTGGAGGGAGACCGCTCCTACGAGCAGTACTTC
medium-sized	-	TRBV6-2/TRBV6-3	TRBJ1-2	CASSWTVGGYTF	TGTGCCAGCAGTTGGACAGTTGGGGGCTACACCTTC
medium-sized	-	TRBV18	TRBJ1-5	CASSPGGPQHF	TGTGCCAGCTCACCCGGAGGGCCCCAGCATTTT
-	TRBD1	TRBV4-1	TRBJ1-4	CASGGQGVRTNEKLFF	TGCGCCAGTGGGGGACAGGGGGTGAGAACTAATGAAAAACTGTTTTTT
few	-	TRBV6-2/TRBV6-3	TRBJ2-7	CASISSTAFSYEQYF	TGTGCCAGCATCTCCAGTACCGCCTTCTCCTACGAGCAGTACTTC
medium-sized	-	TRBV11-1	TRBJ1-2	CASSLAQDYGYTF	TGTGCCAGCAGCTTAGCCCAGGACTATGGCTACACCTTC
few	-	TRBV28	TRBJ2-3	CASSSPHRDNCLSYF	TGTGCCAGCAGTTCCCCCCACCGGGACAACTGCCTTAGTTATTTT
medium-sized	-	TRBV20-1	TRBJ2-7	CSASIWGDRVYEQYF	TGCAGTGCTAGCATCTGGGGGGACAGAGTCTACGAGCAGTACTTC
medium-sized	TRBD1	TRBV6-1	TRBJ1-1	CASNIGQENTEAFF	TGTGCCAGCAATATAGGACAGGAGAACACTGAAGCTTTCTTT
few	TRBD1	TRBV19	TRBJ2-5	CASSLGTGLETQYF	TGTGCCAGTAGTCTTGGGACAGGGCTAGAGACCCAGTACTTC
medium-sized	-	TRBV15	TRBJ1-3	CATSVGSPGDGNTIYF	TGTGCCACCAGCGTGGGTAGCCCAGGGGACGGAAACACCATATATTTT
medium-sized	-	TRBV6-6	TRBJ2-4	CASSYSFGSKNIQYF	TGTGCCAGCAGTTACTCCTTCGGTTCCAAAAACATTCAGTACTTC
-	TRBD1	TRBV6-2/TRBV6-3	TRBJ2-1	CASSYSRGPSRRDEQFF	TGTGCCAGCAGTTACTCGAGGGGGCCTAGCCGAAGGGATGAGCAGTTCTTC
-	TRBD2	TRBV2	TRBJ2-1	CASSYSGLAGVYNEQFF	TGTGCCAGCAGCTATTCCGGACTAGCGGGGGTTTACAATGAGCAGTTCTTC
medium-sized	-	TRBV3-1	TRBJ1-5	CASSPDGLQPQHF	TGTGCCAGCAGCCCAGACGGGCTACAGCCCCAGCATTTT
large	-	TRBV19	TRBJ1-2	CASSPSGHGRSWAF	TGTGCCAGTAGCCCATCGGGACACGGCCGCTCCTGGGCCTTC
-	-	TRBV27	TRBJ2-5	CASSLWGASQETQYF	TGTGCCAGCAGTTTATGGGGGGCGTCCCAAGAGACCCAGTACTTC
large	TRBD1	TRBV19	TRBJ2-7	CASSAGRDRVHEQYF	TGTGCCAGTAGTGCCGGCCGGGACAGGGTGCACGAGCAGTACTTC
-	-	TRBV29-1	TRBJ2-3	CSVRPDRDTQYF	TGCAGCGTCCGGCCTGATCGGGATACGCAGTATTTT
medium-sized	TRBD2	TRBV9	TRBJ2-7	CASSVDGLADEQYF	TGTGCCAGCAGCGTAGACGGACTAGCTGACGAGCAGTACTTC
medium-sized	-	TRBV19	TRBJ2-7	CASTSQVSSYEQYF	TGTGCCAGTACTTCACAGGTCAGCTCCTACGAGCAGTACTTC
few	-	TRBV20-1	TRBJ2-7	CSARGQIKLHEQYF	TGCAGTGCTAGAGGTCAGATAAAACTACACGAGCAGTACTTC
-	-	TRBV9	TRBJ2-3	CASSVGQSTDTQYF	TGTGCCAGCAGCGTGGGGCAGAGCACAGATACGCAGTATTTT
medium-sized	-	TRBV4-3	TRBJ1-6	CASSQDMGSPLHF	TGCGCCAGCAGCCAAGATATGGGTTCACCCCTCCACTTT
-	-	TRBV6-2/TRBV6-3	TRBJ1-5	CASSYSRIPQHF	TGTGCCAGCAGTTACTCGAGGATCCCCCAGCATTTT
medium-sized	TRBD1	TRBV19	TRBJ2-3	CASSHRGDTQYF	TGTGCCAGTAGTCACAGGGGGGATACGCAGTATTTT